The TCR beta chain described here comes from a study of T cell responses to AZD1222 COVID-19 vaccine. Study-wide results and caveats: Regions 160-218 and 743-854 held dominance among vaccine-associated CD4 TCRs, which spanned spike. Repertoires were obtained solely post-peak T cell response.

Concerning this clone itself: As yet, its antigen is unknown.

Profiling relied on immunoSEQ multiplex PCR, and the TCRdb table lists in-frame clones only, not all of them. The repertoire holds around 210,000 clones, about 95% seen once, with over 1.5% in the top ten. The clonotype was recovered from an adult who received the MenACWY meningococcal vaccine as a control. The sequences come from peripheral blood, collected 28 days after the second dose of the MenACWY control vaccine.

The chain's CDR3 is CSASAGGEAQHF. In nucleotides, the CDR3 is TGCAGTGCTAGTGCAGGGGGCGAGGCCCAGCATTTT. This sequence joins TRBV20-1 and TRBJ1-5; 8 bases are a match to TRBD1. CDR1 DFQATT and CDR2 SNEGSKA come from the germline V gene (reference sequence). The CDR3 has 12 amino acids. The V segment lost 3 bases and the J segment 11 bases; nucleotides outside the gene matches: 6.